The rows below give T cell receptor beta chains drawn from one sample of a study of T cells in localized non-small cell lung cancer. Clones were read by immunoSEQ multiplex PCR, and TCRdb kept only the in-frame ones, dropping some. The profile shows tens of thousands of clones, 86% of them singletons. Sequences were derived from peripheral blood mononuclear cells, sampled before any cancer treatment. These receptors were taken from a male donor at least 60 years old with stage II lung adenocarcinoma. The CDR3 runs from the conserved cysteine through the conserved F or W. D genes are given only for firm matches. Only some rows state a clone size, as once, few, many or a class for expanded clones.

size	D	V	J	CDR3	DNA
NA	TRBD1	TRBV4-2	TRBJ2-7	CASSLGQGTYEQYF	TGTGCCAGCAGCCTAGGACAGGGAACCTACGAGCAGTACTTC
NA	NA	TRBV11-3	TRBJ2-7	CASSLFEEQYF	TGTGCCAGCAGCCTTTTTGAGGAGCAGTACTTC
NA	TRBD2	TRBV6-5	TRBJ2-2	CASSYPSGRVAGELFF	TGTGCCAGCAGTTACCCTAGCGGGAGAGTCGCCGGGGAGCTGTTTTTT
NA	NA	TRBV6-6	TRBJ1-1	CASRPRGGKTEAFF	TGTGCCAGCAGGCCACGGGGGGGGAAAACTGAAGCTTTCTTT
NA	NA	TRBV6-5	TRBJ1-2	CASSPTRALYGYTF	TGTGCCAGCAGCCCTACTAGGGCCCTCTATGGCTACACCTTC
NA	TRBD1	TRBV5-6	TRBJ2-5	CASTDRLQETQYF	TGTGCCAGCACGGACAGGCTACAAGAGACCCAGTACTTC
NA	NA	TRBV7-3	TRBJ2-7	CASSLADSYEQYF	TGTGCCAGCAGCTTAGCTGACAGCTACGAGCAGTACTTC
few	NA	TRBV27	TRBJ2-7	CASARPAASSYEQYF	TGTGCCAGCGCAAGACCGGCTGCCTCCTCCTACGAGCAGTACTTC
NA	TRBD1	TRBV9	TRBJ2-7	CASSADPGQHYEQYF	TGTGCCAGCAGCGCCGATCCGGGACAGCACTACGAGCAGTACTTC
NA	NA	TRBV29-1	TRBJ1-2	CSAEANLGNGYTF	TGCAGCGCCGAGGCGAATCTGGGGAATGGCTACACCTTC
NA	NA	TRBV7-8	TRBJ2-7	CASSLEAISSYEQYF	TGTGCCAGCAGCTTAGAAGCCATCAGCTCCTACGAGCAGTACTTC
NA	NA	TRBV5-1	TRBJ2-1	CASSLVSPSSYNEQFF	TGCGCCAGCAGCTTGGTCTCTCCCAGCTCCTACAATGAGCAGTTCTTC
NA	NA	TRBV10-2	TRBJ1-5	CASSEGLLNQPQHF	TGCGCCAGCAGTGAGGGCCTTCTCAATCAGCCCCAGCATTTT
once	TRBD1	TRBV19	TRBJ1-4	CASSSTGGTNEKLFF	TGTGCCAGTAGTTCGACAGGGGGAACTAATGAAAAACTGTTTTTT
NA	NA	TRBV11-2	TRBJ1-1	CASSLWGSLTEAFF	TGTGCCAGCAGCTTATGGGGGAGTCTCACTGAAGCTTTCTTT
NA	NA	TRBV5-1	TRBJ2-1	CASSLGSEDNEQFF	TGCGCCAGCAGCTTGGGCTCCGAAGACAATGAGCAGTTCTTC
NA	NA	TRBV28	TRBJ1-3	CASSASSGNTIYF	TGTGCCAGCTCGGCGAGCTCTGGAAACACCATATATTTT
NA	NA	TRBV10-3	TRBJ2-3	CAISRGGTDTQYF	TGTGCCATCAGCCGTGGGGGCACAGATACGCAGTATTTT
NA	NA	TRBV7-2	TRBJ1-1	CASSPRVRNTEAFF	TGTGCCAGCAGCCCTCGGGTGAGGAACACTGAAGCTTTCTTT
NA	NA	TRBV5-1	TRBJ1-1	CASSLRGGRGTEAFF	TGCGCCAGCAGCTTGCGGGGGGGCCGGGGCACTGAAGCTTTCTTT
NA	TRBD2	TRBV11-2	TRBJ2-3	CASSPAGGTDTQYF	TGTGCCAGCAGCCCAGCGGGAGGCACAGATACGCAGTATTTT
NA	NA	TRBV5-5	TRBJ2-2	CASSLRHENTGELFF	TGTGCCAGCAGCTTGCGGCACGAGAACACCGGGGAGCTGTTTTTT
NA	NA	TRBV18	TRBJ2-1	CASSQSQGRNEQFF	TGTGCCAGCTCACAGTCTCAGGGGAGAAATGAGCAGTTCTTC
NA	NA	TRBV5-1	TRBJ2-1	CASSLVQGFNEQFF	TGCGCCAGCAGCTTGGTCCAGGGATTCAATGAGCAGTTCTTC
NA	NA	TRBV6-5	TRBJ1-6	CASSYSKGLNSPLHF	TGTGCCAGCAGTTACTCGAAAGGGCTTAATTCACCCCTCCACTTT
once	NA	TRBV5-1	TRBJ2-5	CASRLRTVQETQYF	TGCGCCAGCAGACTCCGGACAGTCCAAGAGACCCAGTACTTC
NA	NA	TRBV28	TRBJ1-2	CASSPRTASRDYGYTF	TGTGCCAGCAGCCCACGGACGGCCTCGAGAGACTATGGCTACACCTTC
NA	TRBD1	TRBV19	TRBJ1-3	CATGQGRAGNTIYF	TGTGCCACCGGACAGGGCCGGGCTGGAAACACCATATATTTT
NA	NA	TRBV19	TRBJ2-7	CASSSRGGPRKEQYF	TGTGCCAGTAGTAGCAGGGGGGGGCCGCGGAAAGAGCAGTACTTC